The 10 T cell receptor beta chains presented below share a single source sample, sequenced in a study of T cell responses to AZD1222 COVID-19 vaccine. The method was immunoSEQ multiplex PCR; TCRdb's version includes in-frame clones alone and lacks a portion of them. Among under 300,000 clones, just over 90% were seen once, and the ten largest hold around 0.6%. The sequencing used peripheral blood, collected on day 0 of AZD1222 vaccination. These receptors all come from an adult in good health.

The chain has TRBV19 and TRBJ2-2; TRBD2 is a possible D gene (6 bases). Trimming stripped 7 bases from V and 4 bases from J, with 19 bases between. This CDR3 spans 16 amino acids. Looked up from germline, CDR1 is LNHDA and CDR2 is SQIVND (reference sequence). The CDR3 is CASTPSGGAGTGELFF. DNA for the CDR3: TGTGCCAGTACCCCCTCTGGAGGGGCGGGCACCGGGGAGCTGTTTTTT.

This chain connects TRBV21-1 to TRBJ1-5; the table's D gene call, TRBD1, was not cross checked with the DNA. TRBV21-1 is listed as a pseudogene. This CDR3 has 15 amino acids. CDR3: CASSNGRGRGQPQHF. CDR3 bases: TGTGCCAGCAGCAATGGTAGGGGGCGCGGGCAGCCCCAGCATTTT.

The rearrangement joins TRBV7-9 to TRBJ1-1; D might be TRBD1 (5 bases). Trimming shortened V by 2 bases and J by 0 bases, and 10 bases separated the two germline ends. The CDR3 runs to 15 residues. The germline V gene has CDR1 SEHNR and CDR2 FQNEAQ (reference sequence). The chain's CDR3 is CASSLSWGMNTEAFF. CDR3 coding DNA: TGTGCCAGCAGCTTATCTTGGGGGATGAACACTGAAGCTTTCTTT.

The CDR3 is CASSPFGETYEQYF. In DNA form, the CDR3 reads TGTGCCAGCTCACCCTTCGGAGAGACCTACGAGCAGTACTTC. The chain combines TRBV18 with TRBJ2-7; D is uncertain. In germline, CDR1 is KGHSH, CDR2 LQKENI. The V end was cut by 3 bases, the J end by 2 bases, with 11 bases between. This CDR3 spans 14 amino acids.

The chain carries TRBV11-1 and TRBJ2-3; perhaps TRBD2 as D (6 bases). Trimming stripped 7 bases from V and 3 bases from J, with 17 bases between. CDR1 SGHAT and CDR2 FQDESV come from the germline V gene (reference sequence). CDR3 size: 15 residues. CDR3 in DNA: TGTGCCAGCACCCGGAGGGGATCTCCGACAGATACGCAGTATTTT. Residues: CASTRRGSPTDTQYF.

The chain recombines TRBV7-2 with TRBJ1-1; tentative D call: TRBD1 (5 bases). V lost 0 bases, J lost 7 bases, and 15 bases lay in between. Germline CDR1 reads SGHTA; CDR2 reads FQGNSA. The CDR3 runs 15 residues. CDR3 loop: CASSLALGVRSEAFF. The CDR3 DNA is TGTGCCAGCAGCTTAGCGCTAGGGGTTCGGAGTGAAGCTTTCTTT. Full variable domain (rest looked up from reference TRBV7-2 and TRBJ1-1): GAGVSQSPSNKVTEKGKDVELRCDPISGHTALYWYRQSLGQGLEFLIYFQGNSAPDKSGLPSDRFSAERTGGSVSTLTIQRTQQEDSAVYLCASSLALGVRSEAFFGQGTRLTVV.

The gene calls are TRBV29-1 and TRBJ1-2; 7 nucleotides align to TRBD1. The germline CDR1 and CDR2 sequences are SQVTM and ANQGSEA. The junction had 16 bases not matched to a gene; V was cut back by 8 bases and J by 7 bases. The CDR3 contains 14 residues. The chain's CDR3 is CSTKISEGAGGYTF. For the CDR3, the DNA is TGCAGCACCAAAATAAGTGAGGGGGCAGGTGGCTACACCTTC.

The chain recombines TRBV5-5 with TRBJ1-1; D unresolved. The CDR3 has 11 residues. Trimming shortened V by 1 base and J by 2 bases, and 0 bases separated the two germline ends. The germline CDR1 and CDR2 sequences are SGHKS and YYEKEE (reference sequence). In DNA form, the CDR3 reads TGTGCCAGCAGCTTGAACACTGAAGCTTTCTTT. This codes for CASSLNTEAFF.

The chain has TRBV4-2 and TRBJ1-1; the D is unclear. V shed 0 bases and J shed 1 base, with 6 bases lying between them. This CDR3 has 14 residues. Germline assignment: CDR1 LGHNA and CDR2 YNFKEQ. Here the CDR3 reads CASSQERRNTEAFF. The CDR3, as DNA: TGTGCCAGCAGCCAAGAGCGACGGAACACTGAAGCTTTCTTT.

This chain links TRBV24-1 with TRBJ2-1; D perhaps matches TRBD2 (7 bases). Germline V gene lookup returns CDR1 KGHDR and CDR2 SFDVKD. V was clipped by 5 bases and J by 9 bases, with 16 bases between them. The CDR3 extends over 14 amino acids. The CDR3 coding sequence is TGTGCCACCAGTGTCTCGGGGGGCCAGGGTGAGCAGTTCTTC. It yields the protein CATSVSGGQGEQFF.